One TCR beta chain is described in this entry. As yet, its antigen is unknown. A much larger clone lies one base from this, so it may be a read error. Total RNA amounts of at least 6 micrograms were extracted per sample. The entry originates in a study of blood T cells in healthy people across ages. General observations from the study: Aged donors had fewer naive CD4+ cells and lower diversity than long-lived donors.

The germline V gene has CDR1 KGHDR and CDR2 SFDVKD. V lost 3 bases to trimming and J lost 11 bases, with 15 bases between them. This CDR3 has 13 amino acids. A second about 6 to 11 cycle PCR used barcoded and J-beta primers. Via MiXCR, TCRdb re-called the 5' RACE reads, giving one row per CDR3 protein. The sample includes hundreds of thousands of distinct CDR3 sequences, about a third seen only once; the top ten take 15%. The sequenced sample was blood. This sequence originates from a woman older than 75 in good health. The chain joins TRBV24-1 to TRBJ2-5; no clear D. CDR3 DNA: TGTGCCACCAGTGATGAGTCCCGCAATGAGCAGTACTTC. It translates to CATSDESRNEQYF.